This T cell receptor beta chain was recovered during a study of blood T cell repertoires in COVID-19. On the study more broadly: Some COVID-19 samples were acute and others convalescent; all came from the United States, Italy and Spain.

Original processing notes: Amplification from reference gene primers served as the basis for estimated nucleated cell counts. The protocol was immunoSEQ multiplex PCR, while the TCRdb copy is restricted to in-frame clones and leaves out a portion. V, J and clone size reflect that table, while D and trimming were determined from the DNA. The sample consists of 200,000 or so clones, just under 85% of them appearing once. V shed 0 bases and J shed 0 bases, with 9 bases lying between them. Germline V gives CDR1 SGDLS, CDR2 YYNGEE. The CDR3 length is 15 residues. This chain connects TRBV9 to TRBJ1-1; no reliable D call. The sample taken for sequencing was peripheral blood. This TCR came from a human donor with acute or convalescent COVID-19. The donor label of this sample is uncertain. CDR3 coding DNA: TGTGCCAGCAGCGTAGGGGGAGGCATGAACACTGAAGCTTTCTTT. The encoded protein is CASSVGGGMNTEAFF.